Presented here are 30 T cell receptor beta chains from one specimen sequenced in a study of glioma-infiltrating T cells. The iRepertoire nested amplicon-rescue multiplex PCR amplified TCR alpha and beta CDR3s from RNA. From the multiplex PCR reads, TCRdb called clonotypes with MiXCR, one entry per CDR3 protein. The sample contains approximately 190,000 distinct CDR3 sequences, over 30% of which appear only once. The sequenced sample was glioma tissue, nonneoplastic brain tissue, or PBMCs (not recorded which). Receptors were obtained from a human donor with low-grade glioma or glioblastoma, undergoing nonglioma brain surgery, or in good health (not recorded which).

Turning to this clonotype: A much more abundant neighbour one base away suggests this may be a read error. This rearrangement joins TRBV29-1 to TRBJ2-1; tentatively, D is TRBD2 (6 bases). Deletions cut 3 bases from V and 16 bases from J, with 10 bases between. Germline CDR1 SQVTM, CDR2 ANQGSEA. The CDR3 has 9 residues. The CDR3 spells CSVEREEFF. The CDR3 nucleotides read TGCAGCGTTGAGAGGGAGGAATTCTTC.

This clonotype has ten or more counts. The chain recombines TRBV7-9 with TRBJ2-1; a possible D gene is TRBD1 (5 bases). Germline assignment: CDR1 SEHNR and CDR2 FQNEAQ (reference sequence). V lost 2 bases and J lost 10, with 9 bases in between. CDR3 size: 12 residues. CDR3: CASSLHRPEQFF. CDR3 coding DNA: TGTGCCAGCAGCTTACACAGGCCCGAGCAGTTCTTC.

With respect to this clonotype: A much larger clone lies a single base off, so this may be a read error. This chain uses TRBV20-1 with TRBJ1-4; 10 bases map to TRBD1. The ends lost 5 bases at V and 0 bases at J; junction bases unmatched: 3. The germline V gene encodes CDR1 DFQATT and CDR2 SNEGSKA (reference sequence). This CDR3 comprises 15 residues. CDR3 sequence: CSAQGQGTTNEKLFF. The CDR3 coding sequence is TGCAGTGCTCAGGGACAGGGGACAACTAATGAAAAACTGTTTTTT.

This clonotype was observed at least ten times. This chain uses TRBV7-3 with TRBJ1-2, with D possibly TRBD1 on 6 matching bases. CDR3 length: 14 amino acids. Germline lookup yields CDR1 SGHTA and CDR2 FQGTGA. V lost 5 bases and J 3 bases, leaving 13 bases between the germline ends. CDR3 region: CASSPRTEHYGYTF. CDR3 bases: TGTGCCAGCAGCCCTCGGACAGAGCACTATGGCTACACCTTC. The variable domain in full, completed from reference TRBV7-3 and TRBJ1-2, reads GAGVSQTPSNKVTEKGKYVELRCDPISGHTALYWYRQSLGQGPEFLIYFQGTGAADDSGLPNDRFFAVRPEGSVSTLKIQRTERGDSAVYLCASSPRTEHYGYTFGSGTRLTVV.

This clonotype was seen many times. The gene calls are TRBV24-1 and TRBJ2-1; 8 nucleotides align to TRBD1. The CDR3 is 16 amino acids. The V segment lost 4 bases and the J segment 6 bases; nucleotides outside the gene matches: 10. CDR1 is KGHDR and CDR2 is SFDVKD in the germline V gene. The DNA for the CDR3 is TGTGCCACCAGTGAGCCCGCCGGGACAGGCACCAATGAGCAGTTCTTC. Residues: CATSEPAGTGTNEQFF.

This clonotype was detected many times. Here the CDR3 DNA reads TGCAGTGCTAGAAGCAGGGACTGGGCCAAAAACATTCAGTACTTC. Its protein product is CSARSRDWAKNIQYF. This chain links TRBV20-1 with TRBJ2-4; tentatively, D is TRBD2 (6 bases). Germline CDR1 reads DFQATT; CDR2 reads SNEGSKA (reference sequence). The CDR3 covers 15 residues. Trimming left V 2 bases short and J 1 base short, with 12 bases between.

The V and J genes are TRBV7-2 and TRBJ2-3; possible D gene TRBD2, 5 bases. V was clipped by 5 bases and J by 2 bases, with 8 bases between them. The CDR3 extends over 13 amino acids. From germline, CDR1 is SGHTA and CDR2 FQGNSA. CDR3 DNA sequence: TGTGCCAGCAGCGGGCTAGCCACAGATACGCAGTATTTT. Translating it yields CASSGLATDTQYF. The whole variable domain, filled in from reference TRBV7-2 and TRBJ2-3, reads GAGVSQSPSNKVTEKGKDVELRCDPISGHTALYWYRQSLGQGLEFLIYFQGNSAPDKSGLPSDRFSAERTGGSVSTLTIQRTQQEDSAVYLCASSGLATDTQYFGPGTRLTVL.

About this clonotype: A junction end diverges from the germline sequence, so it may reflect a read error. The chain uses TRBV29-1 and TRBJ2-7; D might be TRBD1 (6 bases). The CDR3 length is 13 residues. The germline CDR1 and CDR2 sequences are SQVTM and ANQGSEA. The CDR3 nucleotides read TGCGGCGTTGGGGGCAGAAGCTCCTACGAGCAGTACTTC. Protein sequence: CGVGGRSSYEQYF.

This clonotype was counted ten times or more. J is TRBJ1-2 and V is TRBV5-1, with a weak D call TRBD1 (5 bases). Germline V gene data show CDR1 as SGHRS and CDR2 as YFSETQ. The CDR3 loop spans 14 amino acids. Trimming removed 9 bases at V and 2 bases at J, with 17 bases between. The CDR3 region is CATKTDPGNYGYTF. The CDR3, as DNA: TGCGCCACAAAGACAGACCCTGGCAACTATGGCTACACCTTC.

The chain is built from TRBV7-9 and TRBJ2-7; 9 positions agree with TRBD2. Losses at the gene ends were 2 bases for V and 0 bases for J; bases not matched to a gene: 2. CDR3 length: 15 residues. Germline assignment: CDR1 SEHNR and CDR2 FQNEAQ (reference sequence). CDR3 sequence reads: CASSLSSGISYEQYF. In DNA form, the CDR3 reads TGTGCCAGCAGCTTATCTAGCGGGATCTCCTACGAGCAGTACTTC.

This clonotype was observed at least ten times. The chain has TRBV2 and TRBJ2-4; D may match TRBD1 or TRBD2 (5 bases each). The V gene's germline CDR1 is SNHLY and CDR2 FYNNEI. The CDR3 is 13 residues long. Trimming left V 5 bases short and J 6 bases short, with 11 bases between. The CDR3 loop reads CASSPGTGNIQYF. The CDR3 region has the DNA TGTGCCAGCAGTCCCGGGACCGGAAACATTCAGTACTTC.

The J gene is TRBJ2-7, the V gene TRBV6-2 or TRBV6-3, with no clear D. V lost 8 bases to trimming and J lost 4 bases, with 24 bases between them. Germline V gene sequence: CDR1 MNHEY, CDR2 SVGEGT. The CDR3 has 16 residues. CDR3 region: CASSSLSVGPIYEQYF. The CDR3 DNA sequence: TGTGCCAGCTCAAGCCTATCGGTAGGGCCGATTTACGAGCAGTACTTC.

Concerning this clonotype: A clone one base away is much larger, so this may be a read error. The chain recombines TRBV6-1 with TRBJ2-2; D is perhaps TRBD1 (5 bases). Trimming shortened V by 6 bases and J by 9 bases, and 20 bases separated the two germline ends. Germline CDR1 and CDR2: MNHNS and SASEGT. The CDR3 spans 15 residues. CDR3 sequence (DNA): TGTGCCAGCAGCCCACCACGCGTGGGGCAGCGGGAGCTGTTTTTT. Encoded protein: CASSPPRVGQRELFF.

In its sample, this clonotype was seen many times. CDR3 DNA: TGTGCCAGCAGTAAAAGACAGAACTTGAACACTGAAGCTTTCTTT. This codes for CASSKRQNLNTEAFF. The chain employs TRBV28 and TRBJ1-1; D might be TRBD1 (5 bases). CDR3 length: 15 residues. The V and J ends lost 5 bases and 0 bases respectively, with 13 bases between them. Germline-derived CDR1 and CDR2 are MDHEN and SYDVKM.

Regarding this clonotype: A much larger clone lies a single base off, so this may be a read error. The V and J genes are TRBV19 and TRBJ1-1; weak D call: TRBD1 (5 bases). CDR1 and CDR2 from the germline V gene are LNHDA and SQIVND (reference sequence). The CDR3 is 15 residues long. Trimming shortened V by 6 bases and J by 3 bases, and 17 bases separated the two germline ends. CDR3 DNA sequence: TGTGCCAGTAGACAATTGACAGATTCGTACACTGAAGCTTTCTTT. It translates to CASRQLTDSYTEAFF. Using reference TRBV19 and TRBJ1-1 for the parts outside the CDR3, the full variable domain is DGGITQSPKYLFRKEGQNVTLSCEQNLNHDAMYWYRQDPGQGLRLIYYSQIVNDFQKGDIAEGYSVSREKKESFPLTVTSAQKNPTAFYLCASRQLTDSYTEAFFGQGTRLTVV.

The chain uses TRBV4-3 and TRBJ2-7; 12 bases match TRBD1. This CDR3 spans 17 amino acids. V shed 0 bases, J shed 2 bases, and the junction held 5 bases outside the gene matches. Germline CDR1 is LGHNA and CDR2 is YSLEER. CDR3 protein: CASSQDPGTGGAYEQYF. As DNA, the CDR3 is TGCGCCAGCAGCCAAGATCCCGGGACAGGGGGCGCCTACGAGCAGTACTTC.

This clonotype was detected many times. The chain employs TRBV12-3 or TRBV12-4 and TRBJ2-3; 8 positions match TRBD2. CDR3 length: 15 residues. The ends lost 7 bases at V and 2 bases at J; junction bases unmatched: 8. The CDR3 DNA reads TGTGCCAGCACGGCCGGGACTAGGTTCACAGATACGCAGTATTTT. This translates into CASTAGTRFTDTQYF.

Points on this clonotype: Being one base from a much bigger clone, this may be a read error. The CDR3 bases are TGTGCCAGAAGCTTCGGGGGACAGGGGGGAGATGGCTACACCTTC. Amino acid sequence: CARSFGGQGGDGYTF. This chain links TRBV7-9 with TRBJ1-2, with 11 positions matching TRBD1. The germline V gene has CDR1 SEHNR and CDR2 FQNEAQ (reference sequence). The CDR3 is 15 amino acids.

This clonotype was seen at least ten times. The chain recombines TRBV28 with TRBJ1-2, with 7 bases identical to TRBD1. Looked up from germline, CDR1 is MDHEN and CDR2 is SYDVKM. V lost 3 bases, J lost 5 bases, and 6 bases stayed unmatched. The CDR3 contains 14 residues. This CDR3 is CASSLGRGLYGYTF. CDR3 coding DNA: TGTGCCAGCAGTTTGGGCAGGGGGTTGTATGGCTACACCTTC.

On this clonotype: Here the CDR3 omits its conserved ending phenylalanine or tryptophan, so a read error is the likely source. This chain uses TRBV27 with TRBJ2-5, with TRBD1 matching 10 bases. The germline CDR1 and CDR2 sequences are MNHEY and SMNVEV (reference sequence). The CDR3 covers 14 residues. The CDR3 DNA reads as TGCGCCAGCAGACAGGGACAGGGGATGGGGACCCAGTACTTA. Its protein product is CASRQGQGMGTQYL.

This clonotype was seen repeatedly, ten times or more. V gene TRBV7-2 combines with J gene TRBJ2-7; 9 nucleotides align to TRBD2. Unmatched junction bases numbered 5, after V lost 2 bases and J lost 0 bases. Germline loops: CDR1 SGHTA, CDR2 FQGNSA. The CDR3 extends over 16 amino acids. The CDR3 nucleotides are TGTGCCAGCAGCTTACCGACTAGCGGAATCTCCTACGAGCAGTACTTC. This encodes CASSLPTSGISYEQYF. The full variable domain, its missing parts supplied by reference TRBV7-2 and TRBJ2-7, is GAGVSQSPSNKVTEKGKDVELRCDPISGHTALYWYRQSLGQGLEFLIYFQGNSAPDKSGLPSDRFSAERTGGSVSTLTIQRTQQEDSAVYLCASSLPTSGISYEQYFGPGTRLTVT.

With regard to this clonotype: This may be a read error: a much more frequent sequence differs by one nucleotide. The rearrangement uses TRBV4-1 and TRBJ2-1; 13 bases match TRBD2. The J segment lost 8 bases and the V segment lost 2 bases, leaving 6 bases of the junction unmatched. CDR3 length equals 16 residues. The germline CDR1 and CDR2 sequences are MGHRA and YSYEKL. The DNA for the CDR3 is TGCGCCAGCAGCCAATCCGGGACTAGCGGGGACGATGAGCAGTTCTTC. Its protein product is CASSQSGTSGDDEQFF.

Note on this clonotype: A much larger clonotype is one base distant, so this may be a read error. V and J are TRBV4-1 and TRBJ1-1; D gene unclear. The germline V gene has CDR1 MGHRA and CDR2 YSYEKL. V was cut by 3 bases and J by 2 bases, with 4 bases left in between. The CDR3 length is 12 residues. CDR3 sequence (DNA): TGCGCCAGCAGCCATCTTAACACTGAAGCTTTCTTT. As protein: CASSHLNTEAFF.

This clonotype has at least ten counts. The genes are TRBV6-5 and TRBJ1-1; D gene unclear. The CDR3 runs to 14 residues. Germline V gene sequence: CDR1 MNHEY, CDR2 SVGAGI. The V end was cut by 0 bases, the J end by 1 base, with 6 bases between. The CDR3 region is CASSYSTGNTEAFF. CDR3 DNA: TGTGCCAGCAGTTACTCGACTGGGAACACTGAAGCTTTCTTT.

At least ten counts were recorded for this clonotype. An end of the junction differs from the germline gene, which may be a read error. The genes are TRBV2 and TRBJ1-5; 7 bases line up with TRBD1. This CDR3 region has 15 residues. Germline CDR1 reads SNHLY; CDR2 reads FYNNEI. The chain's CDR3 is CASSSGQVSTQPQHF. Here the CDR3 DNA reads TGTGCCAGCAGTAGTGGACAGGTCAGCACTCAGCCCCAGCATTTT.

This clonotype was observed many times. The genes are TRBV7-8 and TRBJ2-5, with a tentative D call TRBD2 (5 bases). CDR1 is SGHVS and CDR2 is FQNEAQ in the germline V gene. Trimming took 5 bases from V and 5 from J, leaving 18 bases between them. The CDR3 is 15 residues long. As DNA, the CDR3 is TGTGCCAGCAGCCTCCCAACGGTCCCGGGGGAGACCCAGTACTTC. Its protein is CASSLPTVPGETQYF.

The CDR3 here is CASSYNLADRNTGELFF. In DNA form, the CDR3 reads TGTGCCAGCAGTTACAACCTAGCGGACAGGAACACCGGGGAGCTGTTTTTT. This chain connects TRBV6-2 or TRBV6-3 to TRBJ2-2, with D maybe TRBD2 (7 bases). The V end was cut by 2 bases, the J end by 1 base, with 14 bases between. Per germline, CDR1 MNHEY and CDR2 SVGEGT. This CDR3 spans 17 amino acids.

Points on this clonotype: A much larger clone sits a single nucleotide away, making a read error possible. The genes are TRBV20-1 and TRBJ2-7; unclear D gene. V gave up 7 bases and J gave up 0 bases, with 13 bases separating them. The CDR3 is made up of 13 amino acids. From germline, CDR1 is DFQATT and CDR2 SNEGSKA (reference sequence). The DNA for the CDR3 is TGCAGTGTTAGGGCAAGGAGCTCCTACGAGCAGTACTTC. Protein: CSVRARSSYEQYF.

This clonotype was counted many times. The chain is built from TRBV19 and TRBJ1-5; unclear D gene. CDR1 and CDR2 from the germline V gene are LNHDA and SQIVND (reference sequence). The V end was cut by 3 bases, the J end by 0 bases, with 9 bases between. The CDR3 extends over 15 amino acids. CDR3 protein: CASSIIRNSNQPQHF. DNA of the CDR3: TGTGCCAGTAGTATTATTCGGAATAGCAATCAGCCCCAGCATTTT.

Note on this clonotype: A much larger clone is a single base away; this may be a read error. The CDR3 reads CASSSGGDTGELFF. The DNA for the CDR3 is TGTGCCAGCAGCAGCGGGGGGGACACCGGGGAGCTGTTTTTT. This chain links TRBV7-2 with TRBJ2-2; 10 bases map to TRBD2. Germline V gene sequence: CDR1 SGHTA, CDR2 FQGNSA. V lost 5 bases and J lost 3; bases outside the gene matches: 0. The CDR3 sequence is 14 residues long.